The present entry profiles one T cell receptor beta chain with its context. This clonotype was observed many times. Its binding antigen is unknown. Base qualities were left out, and no much larger clone turns up one base away. Ophthalmopathy patients had moderately to severely active disease, with a Clinical Activity Score of 3 or more, a NOSPECS grade of 4 or more, and a disease duration of less than 3 months. Exclusion was applied to patients with uncontrolled infections, other autoimmune diseases, pregnancy or lactation. Diagnoses were based on clinical symptoms, serum thyroxine and TRAb, thyroid ultrasound and orbital computed tomography. PBMCs were isolated from 7.5 to 10 ml of fresh peripheral blood by Ficoll-Paque density gradient centrifugation. Total RNA was extracted using Trizol reagent, and RNA quality was assessed on an Agilent 2100 Bioanalyzer. The data originate from a study of T cells in Graves' hyperthyroidism and ophthalmopathy (dated by TCRdb to the late 2010s). General notes on the study: Peripheral blood was sampled at the time of initial diagnosis, prior to any treatment. A discovery cohort of approximately 97 patients, approximately 45 with Graves' ophthalmopathy and over 55 with stable Graves' hyperthyroidism, was used to find distinguishing TCR V-J signatures. Whether ophthalmopathy could be predicted prospectively was tested in an independent validation cohort made up of about 20 hyperthyroidism patients plus 17 patients who later progressed to ophthalmopathy. The 85 to 100 discovery patients were divided at random into training and test sets in a 7:3 ratio. In addition, the study compared T-cell repertoires in thyroid tissue and in blood from roughly 6 Graves' hyperthyroidism patients. Once sampling was done, hyperthyroidism patients were given methimazole at a starting dose of 30 mg daily, whereas ophthalmopathy patients were given high-dose intravenous methylprednisolone. TCR Vbeta CDR3 sequencing of 120 to 150 peripheral blood samples (43 ophthalmopathy, 75 to 80 hyperthyroidism and around 17 progressor patients) is reported in the paper. Results the study describes overall, beyond this receptor: In validation, progression to ophthalmopathy was predicted by the model with nearly 71% sensitivity and nearly 75% specificity, a median of about 6.8 months before onset. Sample size was not statistically predetermined, and investigators were not blinded to group allocation. Ophthalmopathy was separated from stable hyperthyroidism by a 13 V-J signature model, with 85% to 90% sensitivity and about 84% specificity obtained in cross-validation and 80%/75% obtained in testing. Blood samples also contained most of the expanded thyroid clonotypes (frequency above 0.001), which suggests that blood repertoires may reflect thyroid immune responses.

Deletion took 6 bases off V and 7 bases off J, with a span of 14 bases between the germline ends. Inclusive of the bounding cysteine and phenylalanine, the CDR3 is 13 residues long. Kept here is only the CDR3 DNA, which spans 39 bases and is read in frame from base 1. CDR1 ENHRY and CDR2 SYGVKD are derived from the germline V gene. The TCR beta CDR3 regions were amplified from RNA transcripts. For the first round of RT-PCR on the TCR CDR3, the HTBI primer set was used together with the Qiagen OneStep RT-PCR kit. Libraries were constructed in a second round of multiplex PCR, after which size selection and purification were carried out. Paired-end sequencing of the libraries was performed with 100 bp reads on an Illumina HiSeq2000. Concerning the study's data processing: SOAPnuke was used to process the raw data, with reads discarded if the reads contained adapters or uncalled bases, had a mean Phred below 15, or lacked an exact constant-primer or identifier match. High-quality paired reads were merged with COPE v1.2.5, and unique nucleotide sequences were defined as clonotypes. MiTCR v1.1 was used to align clonotypes to the IMGT TRBV, TRBD and TRBJ reference segments. Only V-J combinations with frequency above 0.0001, covering 99.2% of repertoires, were analysed. A TCS score was defined as the ratio of F50 (clonal expansion) to E x V (chaos), with BLOSUM62-based TCRdist applied between CDR3 peptides within each V-J. Welch's t-statistics and random forest reduced roughly 530 V-J features to 13, which were used in a naive Bayes classifier (R e1071). TCRdb reprocessing: public reads trimmed at Q25 with fastp, clones called with MiXCR, in-frame beta chains kept. Merged by CDR3 protein, the rows form single entries marked with the most common genes and DNA. These V and J calls are TCRdb output, not the study's own analysis. This sample comprises around 620,000 distinct CDR3 sequences, 13% to 15% of them detected only once. Together, the top ten hold around 7% of the sample.

What was sequenced was blood. The rearrangement combines TRBV10-3 with TRBJ2-3; no D gene is confidently identified. The TCR was taken from a woman under 30 with Graves' ophthalmopathy. The base sequence is TGTGCCATCAGGGACCAGCCAGACTATACGCAGTATTTT. Its protein reads: CAIRDQPDYTQYF.